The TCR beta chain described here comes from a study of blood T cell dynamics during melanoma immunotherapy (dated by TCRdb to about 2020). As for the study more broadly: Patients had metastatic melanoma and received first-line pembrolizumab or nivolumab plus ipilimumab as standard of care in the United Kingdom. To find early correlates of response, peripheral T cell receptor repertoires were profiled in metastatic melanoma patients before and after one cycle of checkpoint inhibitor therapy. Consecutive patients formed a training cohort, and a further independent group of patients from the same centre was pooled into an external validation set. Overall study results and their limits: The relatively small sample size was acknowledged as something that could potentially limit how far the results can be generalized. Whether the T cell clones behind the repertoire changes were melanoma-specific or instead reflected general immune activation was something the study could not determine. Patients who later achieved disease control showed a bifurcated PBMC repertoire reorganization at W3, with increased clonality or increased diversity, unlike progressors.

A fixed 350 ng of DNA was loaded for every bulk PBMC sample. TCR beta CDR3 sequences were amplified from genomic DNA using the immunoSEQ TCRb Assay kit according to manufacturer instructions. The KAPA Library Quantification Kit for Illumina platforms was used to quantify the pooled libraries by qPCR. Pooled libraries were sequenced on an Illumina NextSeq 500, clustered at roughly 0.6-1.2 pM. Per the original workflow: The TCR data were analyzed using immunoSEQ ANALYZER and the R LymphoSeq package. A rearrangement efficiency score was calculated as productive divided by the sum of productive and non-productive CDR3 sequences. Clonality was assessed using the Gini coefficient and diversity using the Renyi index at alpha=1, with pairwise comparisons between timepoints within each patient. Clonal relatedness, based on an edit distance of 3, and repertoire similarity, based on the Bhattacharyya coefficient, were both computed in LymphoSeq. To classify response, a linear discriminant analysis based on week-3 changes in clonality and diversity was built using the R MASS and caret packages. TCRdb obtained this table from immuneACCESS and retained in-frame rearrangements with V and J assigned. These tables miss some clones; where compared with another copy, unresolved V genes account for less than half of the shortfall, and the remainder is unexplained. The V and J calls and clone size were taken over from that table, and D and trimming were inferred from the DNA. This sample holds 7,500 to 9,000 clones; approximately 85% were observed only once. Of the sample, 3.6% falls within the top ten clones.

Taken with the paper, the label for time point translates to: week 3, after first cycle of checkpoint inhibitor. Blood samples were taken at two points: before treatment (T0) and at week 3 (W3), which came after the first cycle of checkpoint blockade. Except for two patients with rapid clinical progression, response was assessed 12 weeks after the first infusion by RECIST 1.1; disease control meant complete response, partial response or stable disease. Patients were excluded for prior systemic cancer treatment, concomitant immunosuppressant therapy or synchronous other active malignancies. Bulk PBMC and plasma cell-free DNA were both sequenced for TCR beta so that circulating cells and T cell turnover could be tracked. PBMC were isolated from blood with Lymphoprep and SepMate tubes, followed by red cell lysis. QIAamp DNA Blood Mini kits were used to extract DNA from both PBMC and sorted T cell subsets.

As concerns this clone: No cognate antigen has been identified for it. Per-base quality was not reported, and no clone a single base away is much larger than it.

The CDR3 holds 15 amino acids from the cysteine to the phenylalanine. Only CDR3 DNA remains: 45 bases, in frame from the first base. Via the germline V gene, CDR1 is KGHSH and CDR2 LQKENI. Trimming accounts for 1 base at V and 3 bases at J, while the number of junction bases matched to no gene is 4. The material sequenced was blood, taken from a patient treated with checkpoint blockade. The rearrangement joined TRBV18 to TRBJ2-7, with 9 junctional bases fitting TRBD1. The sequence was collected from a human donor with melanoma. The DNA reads TGTGCCAGCTCACCACTAATGGGACAGGGCTACGAGCAGTACTTC. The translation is CASSPLMGQGYEQYF.